Shown below are 25 T cell receptor beta chains from a single sample sequenced in a study of blood T cells in healthy people across ages. A sample-barcoded 5' primer and a J-beta primer mix were used in a second PCR of roughly 6 to 12 cycles. TCRdb recomputed calls from the 5' RACE reads with MiXCR, one row per CDR3 protein. This sample has about 1.5 million distinct CDR3 sequences; roughly two fifths occur once, and the top ten carry about 4%. Sequencing input: blood. These receptors all come from a woman aged 18 to 35 in good health.

CDR3 protein: CASSSGPFPANYGYTF. The CDR3 DNA reads TGTGCCAGCAGTTCCGGGCCCTTTCCAGCTAACTATGGCTACACCTTC. The chain links TRBV6-5 to TRBJ1-2; D ambiguous. Trimming removed 4 bases at V and 0 bases at J, with 15 bases between. The germline V gene encodes CDR1 MNHEY and CDR2 SVGAGI. This CDR3 contains 16 residues.

The chain couples TRBV12-3 or TRBV12-4 to TRBJ1-2; 8 nucleotides line up with TRBD1. The CDR3 extends over 13 amino acids. V lost 6 bases, J lost 6 bases, and 6 bases stayed unmatched. This CDR3 is CASSMDRVHGYTF. The CDR3, as DNA: TGTGCCAGCAGCATGGACAGGGTTCATGGCTACACCTTC.

The table lists this clonotype with a few counts. CDR3 bases: TGTGCCAGCACTCTGACAGTAAGGAACACTGAAGCTTTCTTT. Its protein product is CASTLTVRNTEAFF. J is TRBJ1-1 and V is TRBV27; possible D gene TRBD1, 5 bases. Germline values: CDR1 MNHEY, CDR2 SMNVEV (reference sequence). Between the trimmed V and J ends, which lost 7 bases and 1 base, there was a span of 13 bases. The CDR3 is 14 amino acids.

This chain joins TRBV15 and TRBJ2-1; D might be TRBD2 (6 bases). Germline CDR1 LNHNV, CDR2 YYDKDF (reference sequence). There are 20 residues in the CDR3. Trimming removed 0 bases from V and 6 bases from J, with 27 bases in between. CDR3 sequence (DNA): TGTGCCACCAGCAGAGATGGCCCCCGGGACTTGTCTTCGCCCTCCAATGAGCAGTTCTTC. This sequence encodes CATSRDGPRDLSSPSNEQFF.

The genes are TRBV27 and TRBJ1-4, with 10 bases matching TRBD1. The trim removed 5 bases at V and 3 bases at J, leaving 6 bases unmatched. The germline gives CDR1 MNHEY, CDR2 SMNVEV (reference sequence). The CDR3 is 16 residues long. The CDR3 here is CASSRDRGWANEKLFF. The CDR3 DNA is TGTGCCAGCAGTAGGGACAGGGGATGGGCTAATGAAAAACTGTTTTTT.

On this clonotype: The junction and the germline gene differ at one end; a read error may be behind it. V gene TRBV9 combines with J gene TRBJ2-3, with D hard to call. The CDR3 is 14 residues long. Germline CDR1 is SGDLS and CDR2 is YYNGEE. Here the CDR3 reads CASSVEGFTDKQYF. CDR3 DNA sequence: TGTGCCAGCAGCGTAGAGGGTTTCACAGATAAGCAGTATTTT. Full variable domain (rest looked up from reference TRBV9 and TRBJ2-3): DSGVTQTPKHLITATGQRVTLRCSPRSGDLSVYWYQQSLDQGLQFLIQYYNGEERAKGNILERFSAQQFPDLHSELNLSSLELGDSALYFCASSVEGFTDKQYFGPGTRLTVL.

The chain uses TRBV4-3 and TRBJ1-6; D call uncertain. Germline V gives CDR1 LGHNA, CDR2 YSLEER. V lost 3 bases and J 0 bases, leaving 6 bases between the germline ends. This CDR3 has 15 amino acids. CDR3 residues: CASSQRSSYNSPLHF. The CDR3 bases are TGCGCCAGCAGCCAGCGGAGCTCCTATAATTCACCCCTCCACTTT.

This clonotype was seen ten or more times. CDR3 sequence: CASSQDRTRDTQYF. CDR3 DNA sequence: TGTGCCAGCAGCCAAGACCGAACACGGGATACGCAGTATTTT. The gene calls are TRBV3-1 and TRBJ2-3; no reliable D call. CDR3 size: 14 residues. From germline, CDR1 is LGHDT and CDR2 YNNKEL (reference sequence). Trimming removed 0 bases from V and 6 bases from J, with 10 bases in between.

CDR3 DNA sequence: TGTGCCATCAGTGGGGACAACAATCAGCCCCAGCATTTT. This encodes CAISGDNNQPQHF. The chain joins TRBV10-3 to TRBJ1-5, with D perhaps matching TRBD1 (6 bases). Germline CDR1 reads ENHRY; CDR2 reads SYGVKD. The CDR3 length is 13 residues. V was cut by 4 bases and J by 3 bases, with 7 bases left in between.

The rearrangement joins TRBV27 to TRBJ1-2; D unclear. The V end was cut by 2 bases, the J end by 3 bases, with 13 bases between. The CDR3 sequence is 15 residues long. Germline CDR1 and CDR2: MNHEY and SMNVEV (reference sequence). The CDR3: CASSLGAGPHYGYTF. The DNA of the CDR3 is TGTGCCAGCAGTTTAGGTGCAGGCCCTCACTATGGCTACACCTTC.

The V and J genes are TRBV5-1 and TRBJ2-5, with a weak D call TRBD1 (6 bases). Looked up from germline, CDR1 is SGHRS and CDR2 is YFSETQ. The CDR3 is 16 residues long. Trimming shortened V by 5 bases and J by 5 bases, and 22 bases separated the two germline ends. DNA of the CDR3: TGCGCCAGCAGGGTATCGCTCCAGGGCACAGGGGAGACCCAGTACTTC. Protein sequence: CASRVSLQGTGETQYF. The full variable domain, completed using reference TRBV5-1 and TRBJ2-5, is KAGVTQTPRYLIKTRGQQVTLSCSPISGHRSVSWYQQTPGQGLQFLFEYFSETQRNKGNFPGRFSGRQFSNSRSEMNVSTLELGDSALYLCASRVSLQGTGETQYFGPGTRLLVL.

In its sample, this clonotype was seen a few times. The V gene is TRBV4-2, the J gene TRBJ1-2, with 7 bases aligning to TRBD1. The junction had 6 bases not matched to a gene; V was cut back by 3 bases and J by 2 bases. This CDR3 has 15 amino acids. Germline loops: CDR1 LGHNA, CDR2 YNFKEQ. Here the CDR3 reads CASSHRQGENYGYTF. In nucleotides, the CDR3 is TGTGCCAGCAGCCACCGACAGGGTGAAAACTATGGCTACACCTTC.

This clonotype was seen a handful of times. The J gene is TRBJ2-3, the V gene TRBV7-2; D possibly corresponds to TRBD2 (5 bases). The V gene lost 4 bases and the J gene lost 4 bases, with 18 bases spanning the gap. Germline assignment: CDR1 SGHTA and CDR2 FQGNSA. The CDR3 is made up of 16 amino acids. CDR3 bases: TGTGCCAGCAGCTCCAGCCAGTTCGGGGTTGCAGATACGCAGTATTTT. This translates into CASSSSQFGVADTQYF.

The chain has TRBV24-1 and TRBJ1-2, with TRBD1 matching over 7 bases. Germline V CDR1 and CDR2: KGHDR, SFDVKD. J gave up 7 bases and V 9 bases, and 7 bases lay outside the gene matches. The CDR3 runs 12 residues. CDR3 protein: CATGTGASGYTF. The CDR3 DNA is TGTGCCACCGGAACAGGGGCGAGTGGCTACACCTTC.

The chain employs TRBV6-5 and TRBJ2-7; D tentatively reads TRBD1 or TRBD2 (6 bases each). The CDR3 runs to 14 residues. Germline-derived CDR1 and CDR2 are MNHEY and SVGAGI. V was pared by 7 bases and J by 3 bases, with 16 bases between. This CDR3 is CASTLGGLGYEQYF. CDR3 nucleotide sequence: TGTGCCAGCACCCTTGGGGGGCTTGGCTACGAGCAGTACTTC.

The chain employs TRBV12-3 or TRBV12-4 and TRBJ2-3; 15 positions match TRBD2. The CDR3 has 20 amino acids. Trimming removed 5 bases from V and 7 bases from J; junction bases left unmatched: 19. This CDR3 is CASSPRPTHGTSGRRNTQYF. DNA of the CDR3: TGTGCCAGCAGTCCCCGCCCCACACACGGGACTAGCGGGAGGAGGAATACGCAGTATTTT.

This clonotype was detected once. DNA of the CDR3: TGTGCCAGCAGCTTAGGTGAGGGGTCTGGATACGAGCAGTACTTC. Translating gives CASSLGEGSGYEQYF. The genes are TRBV7-2 and TRBJ2-7; possibly TRBD1 or TRBD2 for D (5 bases each). Trimming took off 1 base at V and 4 bases at J, with 14 bases between the two ends. Germline values: CDR1 SGHTA, CDR2 FQGNSA. The CDR3 runs to 15 residues.

The rearrangement links TRBV6-2 or TRBV6-3 to TRBJ2-5; D gene ambiguous. CDR3 length equals 14 residues. V dropped 7 bases and J dropped 5 bases, with 17 bases sitting between them. The germline V gene encodes CDR1 MNHEY and CDR2 SVGEGT. The CDR3 DNA reads TGTGCCAGCACCGGCCCGCCTGAGGTGGAGACCCAGTACTTC. Translating it yields CASTGPPEVETQYF.

The table lists this clonotype with a few counts. This chain connects TRBV5-1 to TRBJ1-5; unclear D gene. This CDR3 comprises 15 residues. Trimming removed 5 bases from V and 0 bases from J, with 12 bases in between. Germline loops: CDR1 SGHRS, CDR2 YFSETQ. The CDR3 sequence: CASRPGWNSNQPQHF. CDR3 DNA: TGCGCCAGCAGGCCCGGTTGGAATAGCAATCAGCCCCAGCATTTT.

This clonotype was detected only a few times. The CDR3 here is CASSTGTSGSTDTQYF. For the CDR3, the DNA is TGTGCCAGCAGCACGGGGACTAGCGGGAGCACAGATACGCAGTATTTT. The chain uses TRBV9 and TRBJ2-3, with 12 nucleotides matching TRBD2. Trimming cost V 4 bases and J 0 bases; bases outside gene matches: 3. The CDR3 loop spans 16 amino acids. The germline V gene encodes CDR1 SGDLS and CDR2 YYNGEE. Complete variable domain (other parts from reference TRBV9 and TRBJ2-3): DSGVTQTPKHLITATGQRVTLRCSPRSGDLSVYWYQQSLDQGLQFLIQYYNGEERAKGNILERFSAQQFPDLHSELNLSSLELGDSALYFCASSTGTSGSTDTQYFGPGTRLTVL.

V is TRBV29-1 and J is TRBJ1-2; 10 bases agree with TRBD1. J was trimmed by 8 bases and V by 4 bases; bases with no gene match: 4. The CDR3 has 12 residues. The germline V gene encodes CDR1 SQVTM and CDR2 ANQGSEA. CDR3 loop: CSVGQGAQGYTF. The CDR3 nucleotides are TGCAGCGTTGGACAGGGGGCGCAGGGCTACACCTTC.

This clonotype showed up just a few times. J is TRBJ2-5 and V is TRBV7-9; a weak D match, TRBD2 (5 bases). The V and J ends lost 1 base and 5 bases respectively, with 14 bases between them. The CDR3 is made up of 15 amino acids. Germline V gives CDR1 SEHNR, CDR2 FQNEAQ (reference sequence). The CDR3 loop reads CASSLGERGIETQYF. The CDR3, as DNA: TGTGCCAGCAGCTTAGGGGAAAGAGGGATCGAGACCCAGTACTTC. Looking up the rest from reference TRBV7-9 and TRBJ2-5 gives the full variable domain: DTGVSQNPRHKITKRGQNVTFRCDPISEHNRLYWYRQTLGQGPEFLTYFQNEAQLEKSRLLSDRFSAERPKGSFSTLEIQRTEQGDSAMYLCASSLGERGIETQYFGPGTRLLVL.

This chain connects TRBV7-9 to TRBJ2-3; perhaps TRBD1 as D (6 bases). Germline values: CDR1 SEHNR, CDR2 FQNEAQ (reference sequence). V gave up 1 base and J gave up 8 bases, with 19 bases separating them. The CDR3 has 16 residues. The CDR3 loop reads CASSLVRDMWSFTQYF. CDR3 sequence (DNA): TGTGCCAGCAGCTTAGTGAGGGACATGTGGTCCTTTACGCAGTATTTT.

J is TRBJ1-3 and V is TRBV4-1; D gene unclear. Trimming pared 1 base from V and 0 bases from J, leaving 10 bases between. This CDR3 comprises 16 residues. Germline V gene data show CDR1 as MGHRA and CDR2 as YSYEKL. The CDR3 protein is CASSQVAGPSGNTIYF. CDR3 coding DNA: TGCGCCAGCAGCCAAGTGGCGGGCCCCTCTGGAAACACCATATATTTT.

This clonotype was recorded a few times. The CDR3, as DNA: TGCAGCGAAAACAGGGGGGCCTACAATGAGCAGTTCTTC. This translates into CSENRGAYNEQFF. The rearrangement joins TRBV29-1 to TRBJ2-1, with 8 bases identical to TRBD1. This CDR3 is built from 13 residues. Germline values: CDR1 SQVTM, CDR2 ANQGSEA. Trimming removed 7 bases from V and 2 bases from J; junction bases left unmatched: 4.